This TCR beta chain comes out of a study of blood T cell repertoires in COVID-19. Under the authors' procedure: Amplifying reference gene primers gave estimates of nucleated cell counts. The data were produced by immunoSEQ multiplex PCR, yet TCRdb's version contains in-frame clones alone and is incomplete. Clonal size and the V and J genes are those of that table, whereas D and trimming came from the DNA. This table holds over 150,000 clones, around four fifths found once. The CDR3 is 16 residues long. Germline-derived CDR1 and CDR2 are MNHNY and SVGAGI (reference sequence). Trimming at V came to 5 bases and at J to 2 bases, leaving 9 bases not matched to a gene. This clone has more than one count but fewer than ten.

The sequencing sample was made of peripheral blood. The chain has TRBV6-6 and TRBJ1-1, with TRBD1 identical over 9 bases. The receptor was isolated from a woman aged 60-70 years with acute or convalescent COVID-19. CDR3 sequence: CASSTPPGQGNTEAFF. In nucleotides, the CDR3 is TGTGCCAGCAGTACCCCACCGGGACAGGGAAACACTGAAGCTTTCTTT.